The TCR beta chain under discussion was sequenced for a study of T cell changes during pregnancy in multiple sclerosis (dated by TCRdb to the late 2010s). Describing the broader study: The study looked at changes in the T cell repertoire across pregnancy in women with multiple sclerosis.

Library prep was done by the immunoSEQ multiplex PCR assay. TCRdb re-hosts the immuneACCESS table, in-frame sequences only. Its copies lack some clones; in the studies checked, an unresolved V gene accounts for under half of them, and the cause for the rest is not known. This sample gives tens of thousands of clones in total; around nine tenths of them show up just once. 4.5% to 5.5% of the sample is in the top ten clones. Inclusive of the bounding cysteine and phenylalanine, the CDR3 is 16 residues long. Only CDR3 DNA remains: 48 bases, in frame from the first base. The junction carries 17 bases between V and J, which are trimmed by 0 bases and 5 bases respectively. CDR1 SGDLS and CDR2 YYNGEE are derived from the germline V gene. As for this clone: No antigen is known for it. It has no much larger one-base neighbor in the sample; base qualities were not kept.

The chain links TRBV9 with TRBJ1-2; no confident D gene assignment can be made. The sequencing here drew on CD8+ T cells from peripheral blood mononuclear cells, taken in the second trimester of pregnancy. The sequence came from a female donor in good health, enrolled as a control in a pregnancy study. The CDR3 region has the sequence CASSVGSVPGGYGYTF. The DNA reads TGTGCCAGCAGCGTAGGGTCCGTCCCCGGCGGATATGGCTACACCTTC.